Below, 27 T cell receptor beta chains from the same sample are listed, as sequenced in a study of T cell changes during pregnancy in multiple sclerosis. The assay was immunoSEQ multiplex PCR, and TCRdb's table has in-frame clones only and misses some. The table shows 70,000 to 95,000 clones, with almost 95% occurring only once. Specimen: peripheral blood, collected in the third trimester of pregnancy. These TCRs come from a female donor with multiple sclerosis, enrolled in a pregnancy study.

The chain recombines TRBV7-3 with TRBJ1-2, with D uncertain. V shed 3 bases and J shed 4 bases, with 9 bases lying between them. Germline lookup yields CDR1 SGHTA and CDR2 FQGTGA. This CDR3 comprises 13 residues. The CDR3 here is CASSLRRGYGYTF. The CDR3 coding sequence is TGTGCCAGCAGCTTGCGGCGCGGCTATGGCTACACCTTC. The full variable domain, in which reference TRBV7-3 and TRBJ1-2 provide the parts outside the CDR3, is GAGVSQTPSNKVTEKGKYVELRCDPISGHTALYWYRQSLGQGPEFLIYFQGTGAADDSGLPNDRFFAVRPEGSVSTLKIQRTERGDSAVYLCASSLRRGYGYTFGSGTRLTVV.

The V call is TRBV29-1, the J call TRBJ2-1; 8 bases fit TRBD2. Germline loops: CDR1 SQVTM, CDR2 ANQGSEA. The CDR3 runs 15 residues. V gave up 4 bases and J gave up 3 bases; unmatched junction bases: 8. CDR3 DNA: TGCAGCGTTGTTCCTACTACTAGCGGCTACAATGAGCAGTTCTTC. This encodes CSVVPTTSGYNEQFF.

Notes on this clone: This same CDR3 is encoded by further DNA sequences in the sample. The CDR3 region has the DNA TGTGCCAGCAGTCCGGGACTAGCTGGGAATGAGCAGTTCTTC. Translated: CASSPGLAGNEQFF. The chain joins TRBV27 to TRBJ2-1, with 9 bases identical to TRBD2. Per the germline V gene, CDR1 is MNHEY and CDR2 is SMNVEV (reference sequence). The V and J ends lost 5 bases and 7 bases, in that order; junction bases with no gene match: 6. This CDR3 region has 14 residues.

The CDR3 DNA reads TGTGCCAGCAGGGACAGGGTTTTGTGGGGAAACACCATATATTTT. This translates into CASRDRVLWGNTIYF. This sequence joins TRBV28 and TRBJ1-3; 8 bases match TRBD1. The germline CDR1 and CDR2 sequences are MDHEN and SYDVKM. The CDR3 loop spans 15 amino acids. Trimming at V came to 6 bases and at J to 4 bases, leaving 8 bases not matched to a gene.

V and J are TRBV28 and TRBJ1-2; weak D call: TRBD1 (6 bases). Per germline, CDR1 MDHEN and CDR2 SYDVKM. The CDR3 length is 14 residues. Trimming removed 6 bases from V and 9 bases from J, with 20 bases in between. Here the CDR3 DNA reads TGTGCCAGCAGGGCCCGGGGGGGGGCCAGTCGCTACACCTTC. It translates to CASRARGGASRYTF.

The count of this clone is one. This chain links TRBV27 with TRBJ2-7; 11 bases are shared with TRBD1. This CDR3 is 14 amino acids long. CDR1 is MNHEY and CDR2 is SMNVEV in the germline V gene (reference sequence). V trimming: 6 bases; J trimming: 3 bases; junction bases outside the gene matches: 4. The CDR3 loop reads CASSPGTGGYEQYF. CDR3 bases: TGTGCCAGCAGCCCCGGGACAGGGGGCTACGAGCAGTACTTC.

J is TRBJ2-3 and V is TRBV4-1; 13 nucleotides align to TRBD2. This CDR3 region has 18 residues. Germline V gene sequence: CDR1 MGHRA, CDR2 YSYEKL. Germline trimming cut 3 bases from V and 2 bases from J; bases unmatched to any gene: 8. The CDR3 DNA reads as TGCGCCAGCAGCCACCGCCCGGGACTAGCGGGACCCACAGATACGCAGTATTTT. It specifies CASSHRPGLAGPTDTQYF.

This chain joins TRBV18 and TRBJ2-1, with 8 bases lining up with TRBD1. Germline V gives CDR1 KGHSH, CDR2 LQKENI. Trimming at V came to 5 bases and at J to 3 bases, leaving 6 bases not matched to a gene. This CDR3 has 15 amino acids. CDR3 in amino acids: CASSSTGGSYNEQFF. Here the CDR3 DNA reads TGTGCCAGCTCATCTACAGGGGGTAGCTACAATGAGCAGTTCTTC.

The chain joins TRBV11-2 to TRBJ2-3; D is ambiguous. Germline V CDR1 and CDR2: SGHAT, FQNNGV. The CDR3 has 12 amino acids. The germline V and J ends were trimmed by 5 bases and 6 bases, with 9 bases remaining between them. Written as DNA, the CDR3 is TGTGCCAGCAGCCCCTCCGGGGATACGCAGTATTTT. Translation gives CASSPSGDTQYF.

The CDR3, as DNA: TGTGCCAGCAGTGAAGGGGCCAGAACCCTCGGGCAGTACTTC. Translated: CASSEGARTLGQYF. The chain carries TRBV2 and TRBJ2-7; D is unresolved. With 1 base removed from V and 9 bases from J, the gap between germline ends came to 16 bases. This CDR3 is built from 14 residues. CDR1 and CDR2 (germline): SNHLY, FYNNEI.

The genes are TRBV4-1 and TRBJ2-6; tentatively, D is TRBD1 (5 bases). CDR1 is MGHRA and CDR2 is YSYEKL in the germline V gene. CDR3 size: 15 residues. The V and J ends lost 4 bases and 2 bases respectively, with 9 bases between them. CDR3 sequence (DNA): TGCGCCAGCAGCCCCTTAGGGGCTGGGGCCAACGTCCTGACTTTC. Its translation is CASSPLGAGANVLTF.

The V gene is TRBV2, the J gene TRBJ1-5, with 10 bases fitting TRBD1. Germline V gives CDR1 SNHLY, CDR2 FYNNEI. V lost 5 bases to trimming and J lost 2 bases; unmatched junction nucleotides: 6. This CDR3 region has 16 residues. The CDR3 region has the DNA TGTGCCAGCAGTATGGGACAGGGGATCGGCAATCAGCCCCAGCATTTT. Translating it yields CASSMGQGIGNQPQHF.

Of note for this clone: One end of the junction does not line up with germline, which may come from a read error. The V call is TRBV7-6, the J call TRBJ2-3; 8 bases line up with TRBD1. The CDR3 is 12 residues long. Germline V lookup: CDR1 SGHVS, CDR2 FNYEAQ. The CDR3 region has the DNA TGTGCCAGCAGCTTAGATCAGGGGGCCCTACATTTT. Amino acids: CASSLDQGALHF.

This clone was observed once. The CDR3 DNA reads TGCGCCAGCAGATTTACTAGCGGGCGGTCAAACACCGGGGAGCTGTTTTTT. Protein: CASRFTSGRSNTGELFF. The V gene is TRBV5-1, the J gene TRBJ2-2; 9 nucleotides align to TRBD2. The CDR3 spans 17 residues. The trim removed 5 bases at V and 2 bases at J, leaving 10 bases unmatched. Germline loops: CDR1 SGHRS, CDR2 YFSETQ.

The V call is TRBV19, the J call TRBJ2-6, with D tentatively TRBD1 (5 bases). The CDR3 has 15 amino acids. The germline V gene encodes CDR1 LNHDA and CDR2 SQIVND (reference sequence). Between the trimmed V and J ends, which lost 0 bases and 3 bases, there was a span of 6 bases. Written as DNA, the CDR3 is TGTGCCAGTAGTATAGAGGGGCTTGGGGCCAACGTCCTGACTTTC. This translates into CASSIEGLGANVLTF.

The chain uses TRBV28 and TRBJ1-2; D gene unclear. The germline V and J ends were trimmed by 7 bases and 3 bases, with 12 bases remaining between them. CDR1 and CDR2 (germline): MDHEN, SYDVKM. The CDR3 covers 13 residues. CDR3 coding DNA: TGTGCCAGCACCCCGGAGGGCTACTATGGCTACACCTTC. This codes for CASTPEGYYGYTF.

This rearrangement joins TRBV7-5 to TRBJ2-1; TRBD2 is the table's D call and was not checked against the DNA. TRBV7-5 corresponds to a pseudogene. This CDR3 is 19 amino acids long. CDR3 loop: CARSLDPCGSPSSYNEQFF. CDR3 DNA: TGTGCCAGAAGCTTAGACCCTTGCGGGAGTCCAAGCTCCTACAATGAGCAGTTCTTC.

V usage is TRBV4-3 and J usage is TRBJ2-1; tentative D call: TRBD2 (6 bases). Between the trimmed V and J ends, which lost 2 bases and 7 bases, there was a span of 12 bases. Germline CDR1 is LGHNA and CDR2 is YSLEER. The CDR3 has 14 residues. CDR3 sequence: CASSQRPGGNEQFF. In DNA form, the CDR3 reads TGCGCCAGCAGCCAACGCCCTGGAGGGAATGAGCAGTTCTTC.

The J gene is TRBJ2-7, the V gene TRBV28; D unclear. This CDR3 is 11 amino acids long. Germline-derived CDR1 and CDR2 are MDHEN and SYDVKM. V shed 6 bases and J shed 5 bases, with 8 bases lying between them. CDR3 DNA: TGTGCCAGCAGCCTACGTGACGAGCAGTACTTC. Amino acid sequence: CASSLRDEQYF.

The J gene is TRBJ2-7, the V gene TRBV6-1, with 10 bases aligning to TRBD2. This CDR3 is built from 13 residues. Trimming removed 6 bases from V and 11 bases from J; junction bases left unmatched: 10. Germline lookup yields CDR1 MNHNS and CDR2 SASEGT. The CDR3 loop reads CASRLTLAGGKYF. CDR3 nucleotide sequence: TGTGCCAGCAGACTTACTTTAGCGGGAGGAAAGTACTTC.

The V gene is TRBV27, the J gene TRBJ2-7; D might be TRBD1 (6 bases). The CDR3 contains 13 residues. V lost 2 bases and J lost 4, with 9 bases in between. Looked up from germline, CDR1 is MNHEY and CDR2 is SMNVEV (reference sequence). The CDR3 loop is CASSLGDTYEQYF. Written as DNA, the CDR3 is TGTGCCAGCAGTTTAGGGGACACTTACGAGCAGTACTTC.

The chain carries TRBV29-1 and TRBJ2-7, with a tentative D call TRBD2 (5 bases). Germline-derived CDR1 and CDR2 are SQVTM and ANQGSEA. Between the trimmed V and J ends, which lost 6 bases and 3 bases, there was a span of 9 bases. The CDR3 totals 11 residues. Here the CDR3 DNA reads TGCAGCGTGGGAGAGGGCTACGAGCAGTACTTC. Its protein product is CSVGEGYEQYF.

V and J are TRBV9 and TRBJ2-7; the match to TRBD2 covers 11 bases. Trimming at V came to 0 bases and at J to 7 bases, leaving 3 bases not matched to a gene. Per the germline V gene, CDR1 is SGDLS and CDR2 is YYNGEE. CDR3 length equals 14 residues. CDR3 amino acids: CASSVGLAGWEQYF. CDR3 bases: TGTGCCAGCAGCGTAGGACTAGCGGGATGGGAGCAGTACTTC.

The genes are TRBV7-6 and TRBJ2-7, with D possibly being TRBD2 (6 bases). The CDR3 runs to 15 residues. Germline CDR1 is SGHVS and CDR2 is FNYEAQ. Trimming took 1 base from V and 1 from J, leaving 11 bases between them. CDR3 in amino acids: CASSLGSGPSYEQYF. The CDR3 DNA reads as TGTGCCAGCAGCTTAGGTAGCGGACCTTCCTACGAGCAGTACTTC.

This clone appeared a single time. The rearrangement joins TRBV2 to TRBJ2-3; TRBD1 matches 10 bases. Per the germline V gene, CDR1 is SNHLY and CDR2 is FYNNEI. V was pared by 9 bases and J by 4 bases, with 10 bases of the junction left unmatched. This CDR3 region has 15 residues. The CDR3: CASSRDRGFPDTQYF. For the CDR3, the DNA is TGTGCCAGTTCACGGGACAGGGGTTTTCCAGATACGCAGTATTTT. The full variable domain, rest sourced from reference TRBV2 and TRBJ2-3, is EPEVTQTPSHQVTQMGQEVILRCVPISNHLYFYWYRQILGQKVEFLVSFYNNEISEKSEIFDDQFSVERPDGSNFTLKIRSTKLEDSAMYFCASSRDRGFPDTQYFGPGTRLTVL.

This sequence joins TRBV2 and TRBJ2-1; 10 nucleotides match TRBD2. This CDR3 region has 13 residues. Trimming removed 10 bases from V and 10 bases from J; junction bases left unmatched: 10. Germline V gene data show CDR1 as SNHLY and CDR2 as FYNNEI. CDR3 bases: TGTGCCACCAAGCGGGAGGGCCCGCGGGAGCAGTTCTTC. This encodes CATKREGPREQFF.

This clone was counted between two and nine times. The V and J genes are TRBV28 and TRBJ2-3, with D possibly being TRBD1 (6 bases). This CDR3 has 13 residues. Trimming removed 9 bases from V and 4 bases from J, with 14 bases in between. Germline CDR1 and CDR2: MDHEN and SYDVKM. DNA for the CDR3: TGTGCCAGTACAGGGCAACTTCCAGATACGCAGTATTTT. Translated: CASTGQLPDTQYF.